These T cell receptor beta chains were read from a single sample in a study of T cells after yellow fever vaccination. TCRdb called the 5' RACE reads again in MiXCR, with one record for every CDR3 protein. The sample consists of nearly 350,000 distinct CDR3 sequences, 7% to 10% of them appearing once. This specimen was PBMCs, taken about 41 days after the first yellow fever vaccination. All receptors come from a man aged 18 to 35 who received the YFV17D yellow fever vaccine. Both conserved end residues are part of each CDR3. The order of the fields is J gene, V gene, clone size, D gene, CDR3 DNA, CDR3 protein. The D gene is left open where the match is weak. The size field is filled for only some rows; it gives once, few, many or a size class.

J: TRBJ2-4; V: TRBV7-2; size: many; D: TRBD1; DNA: TGTGCCAGCAGCTTATCCCAAGGACAGGGGGCCAAAAACATTCAGTACTTC; CDR3: CASSLSQGQGAKNIQYF
J: TRBJ2-2; V: TRBV9; size: -; D: TRBD2; DNA: TGTGCCAGCAGCCCTAGCGGGGAGGCCACCGGGGAGCTGTTTTTT; CDR3: CASSPSGEATGELFF
J: TRBJ2-1; V: TRBV20-1; size: -; D: -; DNA: TGCAGTGCTAGAGACCCCTTCAGGAAGGTAGATGAGCAGTTCTTC; CDR3: CSARDPFRKVDEQFF
J: TRBJ2-1; V: TRBV6-5; size: -; D: TRBD2; DNA: TGTGCCAGCACCTCCGGGGCTAGCGGGGACAATGAGCAGTTCTTC; CDR3: CASTSGASGDNEQFF
J: TRBJ1-1; V: TRBV6-2/TRBV6-3; size: many; D: -; DNA: TGTGCCAGCAGTTACGGGGACACTGAAGCTTTCTTT; CDR3: CASSYGDTEAFF
J: TRBJ2-7; V: TRBV7-9; size: many; D: -; DNA: TGTGCCAGCAGCTTTCGGACAGCTAGCTACGAGCAGTACTTC; CDR3: CASSFRTASYEQYF
J: TRBJ2-2; V: TRBV4-1; size: -; D: -; DNA: TGCGCCAGCAGCCATAGGGCTACAGGACCCACCGGGGAGCTGTTTTTT; CDR3: CASSHRATGPTGELFF
J: TRBJ2-6; V: TRBV5-6; size: -; D: -; DNA: TGTGCCAGCAGCCAGGACGGGCGCTTCTCTGGGGCCAACGTCCTGACTTTC; CDR3: CASSQDGRFSGANVLTF
J: TRBJ1-2; V: TRBV7-9; size: -; D: -; DNA: TGTGCCAGCAGCTTAGGAAATCAGGGTTATGGCTACACCTTC; CDR3: CASSLGNQGYGYTF
J: TRBJ2-3; V: TRBV6-1; size: -; D: -; DNA: TGTGCCAGCAGTCCCACAGGACCAACAGATACGCAGTATTTT; CDR3: CASSPTGPTDTQYF
J: TRBJ2-1; V: TRBV5-4; size: few; D: TRBD1; DNA: TGTGCCAGCAGAACCGGACAGGACAATGAGCAGTTCTTC; CDR3: CASRTGQDNEQFF
J: TRBJ2-2; V: TRBV7-2; size: few; D: -; DNA: TGTGCCAGCAGGTTTGGGGGGGCCGCCGGGGAGCTGTTTTTT; CDR3: CASRFGGAAGELFF
J: TRBJ1-4; V: TRBV5-1; size: few; D: -; DNA: TGCGCCAGCAGCATCGGACAGCAGGCAACTAATGAAAAACTGTTTTTT; CDR3: CASSIGQQATNEKLFF